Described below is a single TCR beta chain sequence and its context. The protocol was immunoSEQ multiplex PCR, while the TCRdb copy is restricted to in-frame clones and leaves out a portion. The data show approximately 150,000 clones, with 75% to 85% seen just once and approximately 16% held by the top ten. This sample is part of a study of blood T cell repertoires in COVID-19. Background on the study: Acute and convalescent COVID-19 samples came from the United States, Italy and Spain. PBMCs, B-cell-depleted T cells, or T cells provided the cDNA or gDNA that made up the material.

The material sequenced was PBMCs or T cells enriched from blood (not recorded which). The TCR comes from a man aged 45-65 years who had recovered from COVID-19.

The CDR3: CASAARLGADQPQHF. DNA of the CDR3: TGTGCCAGCGCCGCTCGGTTGGGGGCGGATCAGCCCCAGCATTTT. The rearrangement links TRBV6-5 to TRBJ1-5, with a weak D call TRBD1 (6 bases). The V and J ends lost 8 bases and 5 bases respectively, with 19 bases between them. The germline V gene has CDR1 MNHEY and CDR2 SVGAGI. CDR3 length: 15 residues.